This paragraph reports one T cell receptor (beta chain). The CDR3 extends over 15 amino acids. V lost 0 bases to trimming and J lost 6 bases; unmatched junction nucleotides: 7. Germline CDR1 and CDR2: SGDLS and YYNGEE. Together with a sample-barcoded 5' primer, a J-beta primer mix was included in a second PCR lasting about 7 to 12 cycles. Using its own MiXCR run on the 5' RACE reads, TCRdb lists one record per CDR3 protein. The table lists around 1,500,000 distinct CDR3 sequences, roughly 40% of them singletons, with 7.9% in the top ten. This sample stems from a study of blood T cells in healthy people across ages.

This TCR came from a woman aged 18-29 years in good health. Sequencing was performed on blood. This chain joins TRBV9 and TRBJ2-7, with TRBD2 identical over 9 bases. The CDR3 DNA follows: TGTGCCAGCAGCGTAGATGGCCTAGCGGGACGCGAGCAGTACTTC. It encodes CASSVDGLAGREQYF.